The rows below give T cell receptor beta chains drawn from one sample of a study of shared clonotypes between healthy human individuals. Profiled with immunoSEQ multiplex PCR; TCRdb holds only in-frame clones, not every one. The sample gives millions of clones, approximately 90% of which show up once; roughly 0.13% is in the top ten. Sequencing was done on a sample of naive CD4+ T cells sorted from blood. These receptors originate from a man between 18 and 35 years old in good health. Both conserved end residues are part of each CDR3. The order of the fields is clone size, J gene, V gene, D gene, CDR3 DNA, CDR3 protein. A D gene is named only where the DNA matches it firmly. Clone size is not always given. Where it is, it says once, few, many or a class for expanded clones.

-	TRBJ1-3	TRBV5-5	-	TGTGCCAGCAGCTTGGAATTAGGGGCTGGAAACACCATATATTTT	CASSLELGAGNTIYF
-	TRBJ2-5	TRBV11-3	-	TGTGCCAGCAGTCCAGGGGACCAAGAGACCCAGTACTTC	CASSPGDQETQYF
-	TRBJ1-2	TRBV30	-	TGTGCCTGGAGTGCCCAGGGGAACTATGGCTACACCTTC	CAWSAQGNYGYTF
-	TRBJ2-3	TRBV14	-	TGTGCCAGCAGCCCTCCGGGAACCTTGACTAGCACAGATACGCAGTATTTT	CASSPPGTLTSTDTQYF
-	TRBJ2-1	TRBV2	TRBD2	TGTGCCAGCAGTGCACCCACGGGACTAGCGGGAGGGCCTGCCTATGAGCAGTTCTTC	CASSAPTGLAGGPAYEQFF
-	TRBJ2-5	TRBV9	-	TGTGCCAGCAGCGCGGGGACTGTAGAGACCCAGTACTTC	CASSAGTVETQYF
-	TRBJ1-5	TRBV29-1	-	TGCAGCGTTTCGACGACACCCGAACAGCCCCAGCATTTT	CSVSTTPEQPQHF
-	TRBJ2-5	TRBV5-5	-	TGTGCCAGCAGCTCCCAGGGGGGACAAGAGATGGCCCAGTACTTC	CASSSQGGQEMAQYF
-	TRBJ2-5	TRBV21-1	-	TGTGCCAGCAGCACAACCGGGTCCCAGTACTTC	CASSTTGSQYF
-	TRBJ1-1	TRBV4-1	TRBD1	TGCGCCACCTCACAGGGGGCGATTTTCAGGAACACTGAAGCTTTCTTT	CATSQGAIFRNTEAFF
-	TRBJ2-3	TRBV19	-	TGTGCCAGTACTTCAGATACGCAGTATTTT	CASTSDTQYF
-	TRBJ2-7	TRBV6-1	-	TGTGCCAGCAGTGAATATCTACGGGGCTCCTACGAGCAGTACTTC	CASSEYLRGSYEQYF
-	TRBJ1-6	TRBV6-5	TRBD1	TGTGCCAGCAGCGCAACAGGGGGTAATTCACCCCTCCACTTT	CASSATGGNSPLHF
-	TRBJ1-2	TRBV5-1	-	TGCGCCAGCAGCTTGGCCGGTATAGGACAGTCCTATGGCTACACCTTC	CASSLAGIGQSYGYTF
-	TRBJ2-3	TRBV20-1	-	TGCAGTGCTAGAAGGCAAGATACGCAGTATTTT	CSARRQDTQYF
-	TRBJ2-7	TRBV11-2	TRBD2	TGTGCCAGCAGCCTAAGCCTACTAGCGGACTACTCCTACGAGCAGTACTTC	CASSLSLLADYSYEQYF
-	TRBJ2-5	TRBV25-1	-	TGTGCCAGCAGTGAATTGGGGACTCAGTACCAAGAGACCCAGTACTTC	CASSELGTQYQETQYF
-	TRBJ2-7	TRBV11-2	-	TGTGCCAGCAGCCTCGCGGAGAGCCCCCCCTACGAGCAGTACTTC	CASSLAESPPYEQYF
-	TRBJ1-3	TRBV5-1	-	TGCGCCAGCAGCTTGGAAGGGGGTGGAAACACCATATATTTT	CASSLEGGGNTIYF
-	TRBJ2-7	TRBV5-1	-	-	CASTSGRDYEQYF
-	TRBJ2-1	TRBV5-1	-	TGCGCCAGCAGCTTGGGGCAGGGCTTTACCAATGAGCAGTTCTTC	CASSLGQGFTNEQFF
-	TRBJ1-6	TRBV5-6	-	TGTGCCAGCAGCTTTGGGCAGGTTGAAAATTCACCCCTCCACTTT	CASSFGQVENSPLHF
-	TRBJ2-1	TRBV11-2	-	TGTGCCAGCAGCTTAGAGCCGGGGCTCTACAATGAGCAGTTCTTC	CASSLEPGLYNEQFF
once	TRBJ2-3	TRBV9	TRBD2	TGTGCCAGCAGCCAAGAGACTAGCGGAGATACGCAGTATTTT	CASSQETSGDTQYF
-	TRBJ1-2	TRBV19	TRBD1	TGTGCCAGTAGTAGGGGGACAGGGGGGCTCTCTAACTATGGCTACACCTTC	CASSRGTGGLSNYGYTF
-	TRBJ1-1	TRBV9	-	TGTGCCAGCAGCGTAGCTCAGGGATTCGTAGCTGAAGCTTTCTTT	CASSVAQGFVAEAFF
once	TRBJ2-7	TRBV10-1	-	TGCGCCAGCAGTGATCGGAGCTCCTACGAGCAGTACTTC	CASSDRSSYEQYF
-	TRBJ2-7	TRBV11-2	TRBD2	TGTGCCAGCAGTTCTCGACTAGCGGGAGTAGGAGAGCAGTACTTC	CASSSRLAGVGEQYF
-	TRBJ2-3	TRBV5-6	-	TGTGCCAGCAGCCTTACTAGCACAGATACGCAGTATTTT	CASSLTSTDTQYF
-	TRBJ2-7	TRBV10-3	TRBD2	TGTGCCATCAGGCCCCGACTAGCGGGTGCAGCCAACGAGCAGTACTTC	CAIRPRLAGAANEQYF
-	TRBJ2-7	TRBV4-2	-	TGTGCCAGCAGCCAAGATCTCTGGAATCCGTCGCAGTACTTC	CASSQDLWNPSQYF
-	TRBJ2-5	TRBV6-5	TRBD2	TGTGCCAGCAGACGTGTAGCGGGGGGCCAAGAGACCCAGTACTTC	CASRRVAGGQETQYF
few	TRBJ1-6	TRBV25-1	-	TGTGCCAGCCGCGATTGGGTAGGGCCCCTCCACTTT	CASRDWVGPLHF